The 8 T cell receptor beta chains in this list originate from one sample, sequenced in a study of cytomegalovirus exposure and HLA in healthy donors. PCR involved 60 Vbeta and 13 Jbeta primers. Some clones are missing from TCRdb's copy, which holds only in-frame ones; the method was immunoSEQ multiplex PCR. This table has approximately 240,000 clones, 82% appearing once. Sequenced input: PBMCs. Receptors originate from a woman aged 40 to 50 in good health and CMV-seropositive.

CDR3 in DNA: TGTGCCAGCAGCCACAGGGGGGAGAGAGCTTTCTTT. This codes for CASSHRGERAFF. The chain carries TRBV6-5 and TRBJ1-1; 8 positions match TRBD1. After removal of 6 bases from V and 10 bases from J, the junction contained 7 bases not matched to a gene. Germline CDR1 and CDR2: MNHEY and SVGAGI. The CDR3 contains 12 residues.

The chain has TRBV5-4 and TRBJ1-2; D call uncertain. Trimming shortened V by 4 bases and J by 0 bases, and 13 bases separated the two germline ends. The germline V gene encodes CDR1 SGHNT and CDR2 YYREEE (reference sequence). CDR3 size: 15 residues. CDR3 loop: CASSPGGEANYGYTF. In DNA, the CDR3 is TGTGCCAGCAGCCCTGGCGGGGAAGCTAACTATGGCTACACCTTC. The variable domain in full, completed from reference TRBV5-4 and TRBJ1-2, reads ETGVTQSPTHLIKTRGQQVTLRCSSQSGHNTVSWYQQALGQGPQFIFQYYREEENGRGNFPPRFSGLQFPNYSSELNVNALELDDSALYLCASSPGGEANYGYTFGSGTRLTVV.

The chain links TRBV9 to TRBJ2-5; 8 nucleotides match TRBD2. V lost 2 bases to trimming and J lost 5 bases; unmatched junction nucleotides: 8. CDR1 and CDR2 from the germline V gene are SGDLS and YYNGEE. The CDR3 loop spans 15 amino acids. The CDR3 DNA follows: TGTGCCAGCAGCGTCAACGGGGGGGCGGATGAGACCCAGTACTTC. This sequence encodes CASSVNGGADETQYF.

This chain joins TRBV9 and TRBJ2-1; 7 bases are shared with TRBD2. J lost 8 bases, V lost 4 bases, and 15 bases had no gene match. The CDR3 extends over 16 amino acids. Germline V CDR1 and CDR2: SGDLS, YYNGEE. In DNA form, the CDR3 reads TGTGCCAGCAGCTTAGACCCCGGGACTATTAGCTATGAGCAGTTCTTC. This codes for CASSLDPGTISYEQFF.

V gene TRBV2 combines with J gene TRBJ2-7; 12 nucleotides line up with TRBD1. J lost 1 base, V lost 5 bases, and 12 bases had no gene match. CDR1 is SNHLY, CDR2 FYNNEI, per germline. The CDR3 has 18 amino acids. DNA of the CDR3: TGTGCCAGCAGTACTCCGGGACAGGGGGCAGGTATTTCCTACGAGCAGTACTTC. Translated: CASSTPGQGAGISYEQYF.

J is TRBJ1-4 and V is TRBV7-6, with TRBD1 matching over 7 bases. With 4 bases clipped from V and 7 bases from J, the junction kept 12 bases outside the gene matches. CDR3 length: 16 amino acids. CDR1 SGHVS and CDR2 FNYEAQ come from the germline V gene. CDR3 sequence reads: CASSSRRWTGSEKLFF. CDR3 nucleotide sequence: TGTGCCAGCAGCTCTCGTAGGTGGACAGGTAGTGAAAAACTGTTTTTT.

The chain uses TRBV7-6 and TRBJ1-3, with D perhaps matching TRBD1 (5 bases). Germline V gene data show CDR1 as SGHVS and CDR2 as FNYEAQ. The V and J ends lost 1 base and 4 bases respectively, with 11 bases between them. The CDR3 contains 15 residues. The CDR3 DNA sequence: TGTGCCAGCAGCTTAGGGACAATAAACGGAAACACCATATATTTT. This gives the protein CASSLGTINGNTIYF.

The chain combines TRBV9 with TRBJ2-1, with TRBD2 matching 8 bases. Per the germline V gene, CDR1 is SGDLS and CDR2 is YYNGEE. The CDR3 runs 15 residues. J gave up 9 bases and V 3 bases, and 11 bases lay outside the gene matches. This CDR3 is CASSGGALAGSEQFF. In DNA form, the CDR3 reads TGTGCCAGCAGCGGGGGGGCCCTAGCGGGCTCTGAGCAGTTCTTC.